This passage covers 12 T cell receptor beta chains from one sample sequenced in a study of T cell changes during pregnancy in multiple sclerosis. TCRdb's table, derived via immunoSEQ multiplex PCR, lists solely in-frame clones and lacks some. In the table there are about 18,000 clones, over 65% of which are singletons. The sample was CD8+ T cells from peripheral blood mononuclear cells, taken after pregnancy. These receptors originate from a female donor with multiple sclerosis, enrolled in a pregnancy study.

This sequence joins TRBV11-2 and TRBJ2-2; the D gene is possibly TRBD1 (5 bases). V lost 2 bases, J lost 8 bases, and 9 bases lay in between. The CDR3 is 13 amino acids. The germline V gene has CDR1 SGHAT and CDR2 FQNNGV. CDR3 nucleotides: TGTGCCAGCAGCTTACAGGGTTCAGGGGAGCTGTTTTTT. Its translation: CASSLQGSGELFF. Based on the CDR3 plus reference TRBV11-2 and TRBJ2-2, the full variable domain is EAGVAQSPRYKIIEKRQSVAFWCNPISGHATLYWYQQILGQGPKLLIQFQNNGVVDDSQLPKDRFSAERLKGVDSTLKIQPAKLEDSAVYLCASSLQGSGELFFGEGSRLTVL.

V usage is TRBV5-1 and J usage is TRBJ2-1, with D possibly TRBD2 on 6 matching bases. Trimming left V 2 bases short and J 10 bases short, with 19 bases between. The CDR3 contains 15 residues. Germline-derived CDR1 and CDR2 are SGHRS and YFSETQ. CDR3 residues: CASSLGRPAAYEQFF. The CDR3 nucleotides read TGCGCCAGCAGCTTAGGGAGGCCTGCTGCATACGAGCAGTTCTTC.

The V call is TRBV5-4, the J call TRBJ2-7; D possibly corresponds to TRBD1 (6 bases). The CDR3 runs 14 residues. The V gene's germline CDR1 is SGHNT and CDR2 YYREEE (reference sequence). V was cut by 0 bases and J by 2 bases, with 9 bases left in between. CDR3 coding DNA: TGTGCCAGCAGCTTGGGGGACACCACCTACGAGCAGTACTTC. It yields the protein CASSLGDTTYEQYF.

The chain has TRBV29-1 and TRBJ2-2; D may be TRBD2 (6 bases). The CDR3 is made up of 14 amino acids. Trimming pared 6 bases from V and 4 bases from J, leaving 15 bases between. Germline assignment: CDR1 SQVTM and CDR2 ANQGSEA. CDR3 sequence: CSVYSGSPTGELFF. Written as DNA, the CDR3 is TGCAGCGTATATTCCGGGAGCCCCACCGGGGAGCTGTTTTTT.

The chain recombines TRBV10-2 with TRBJ1-5, with 8 bases identical to TRBD1. Germline lookup yields CDR1 WSHSY and CDR2 SAAADI. V lost 5 bases, J lost 6 bases, and 3 bases stayed unmatched. The CDR3 sequence is 13 residues long. For the CDR3, the DNA is TGCGCCAGCAGTACAGGGGGTGGTCAGCCCCAGCATTTT. It codes for CASSTGGGQPQHF.

The chain couples TRBV11-2 to TRBJ1-3, with D possibly matching TRBD1 (6 bases). Germline CDR1 and CDR2: SGHAT and FQNNGV. Trimming pared 4 bases from V and 0 bases from J, leaving 13 bases between. The CDR3 has 16 residues. The CDR3 loop is CASSSLGDNSGNTIYF. DNA for the CDR3: TGTGCCAGCAGCTCCCTAGGGGACAACTCTGGAAACACCATATATTTT.

This clone has a handful of counts. The V and J genes are TRBV28 and TRBJ2-1; 7 nucleotides align to TRBD2. The V gene end was trimmed by 6 bases and the J gene end by 9 bases; junction bases not matched to a gene: 8. CDR3 length: 13 residues. Looked up from germline, CDR1 is MDHEN and CDR2 is SYDVKM. The CDR3 nucleotides are TGTGCCAGCAGGGATAAGAGCGGGATTGAGCAGTTCTTC. The encoded protein is CASRDKSGIEQFF. Full variable domain (missing parts from reference TRBV28 and TRBJ2-1): DVKVTQSSRYLVKRTGEKVFLECVQDMDHENMFWYRQDPGLGLRLIYFSYDVKMKEKGDIPEGYSVSREKKERFSLILESASTNQTSMYLCASRDKSGIEQFFGPGTRLTVL.

The chain combines TRBV7-6 with TRBJ2-5; 10 nucleotides align to TRBD1. This CDR3 has 15 residues. From germline, CDR1 is SGHVS and CDR2 FNYEAQ. The junction had 4 bases not matched to a gene; V was cut back by 1 base and J by 5 bases. The CDR3 DNA reads as TGTGCCAGCAGCTTAGGGACAGGGGGTGGGGAGACCCAGTACTTC. Translation gives CASSLGTGGGETQYF.

The chain joins TRBV7-9 to TRBJ2-1; 8 bases are shared with TRBD1. CDR1 is SEHNR, CDR2 FQNEAQ, per germline (reference sequence). This CDR3 is 16 amino acids long. V lost 1 base to trimming and J lost 9 bases; unmatched junction nucleotides: 11. In nucleotides, the CDR3 is TGTGCCAGCAGCTTAGGCTGGCAGGGGGCCGAAAGTGAGCAGTTCTTC. Its translation: CASSLGWQGAESEQFF. Drawing the rest from reference TRBV7-9 and TRBJ2-1, the complete variable domain is DTGVSQNPRHKITKRGQNVTFRCDPISEHNRLYWYRQTLGQGPEFLTYFQNEAQLEKSRLLSDRFSAERPKGSFSTLEIQRTEQGDSAMYLCASSLGWQGAESEQFFGPGTRLTVL.

This sequence joins TRBV9 and TRBJ2-3; weak D call: TRBD2 (6 bases). CDR1 SGDLS and CDR2 YYNGEE come from the germline V gene. The ends were cut back, 6 bases at V and 7 bases at J, with 18 bases in the middle. CDR3 length: 14 amino acids. Here the CDR3 DNA reads TGTGCCAGCACCCCGGGACTGGTTCGTTATACGCAGTATTTT. This codes for CASTPGLVRYTQYF.

The chain carries TRBV11-3 and TRBJ1-1; 10 bases line up with TRBD1. V shed 5 bases and J 1 base; nucleotides not matched to a gene: 4. The CDR3 covers 15 residues. CDR1 and CDR2 from the germline V gene are SGHNT and YENEEA. The CDR3 DNA sequence: TGTGCCAGCAGCCCCTGGACAGGGGGGAACACTGAAGCTTTCTTT. Its translation is CASSPWTGGNTEAFF.

This clone is a singleton in its sample. The chain is built from TRBV5-4 and TRBJ2-7; D ambiguous. The CDR3 contains 14 residues. CDR1 and CDR2 (germline): SGHNT, YYREEE (reference sequence). Trimming left V 0 bases short and J 0 bases short, with 7 bases between. The DNA for the CDR3 is TGTGCCAGCAGCTTGGTACCGAGCTCCTACGAGCAGTACTTC. It is translated as CASSLVPSSYEQYF.